These 28 T cell receptor beta chains were all obtained from the same sample, sequenced in a study of T cells after yellow fever vaccination. One entry per CDR3 protein results from TCRdb running MiXCR on the 5' RACE reads. The data contain about 110,000 distinct CDR3 sequences, around 8.6% of them singletons. The sequenced sample was CD8+ T cells sorted from PBMCs, obtained 45 days after the yellow fever booster vaccination. All receptors come from a man under 40 who received the YFV17D yellow fever vaccine.

The chain uses TRBV6-2 or TRBV6-3 and TRBJ2-1, with TRBD2 as a possible D gene (6 bases). The germline CDR1 and CDR2 sequences are MNHEY and SVGEGT. The CDR3 covers 13 residues. The germline V and J ends were trimmed by 2 bases and 8 bases, with 10 bases remaining between them. CDR3 protein: CASSYPSGYEQFF. CDR3 in DNA: TGTGCCAGCAGTTACCCCAGCGGGTATGAGCAGTTCTTC.

This clonotype was detected a few times. V is TRBV24-1 and J is TRBJ1-1; D not resolved. Germline loops: CDR1 KGHDR, CDR2 SFDVKD. This CDR3 region has 13 residues. V lost 5 bases, J lost 3 bases, and 9 bases lay in between. CDR3 amino acids: CATSAAGDTEAFF. The DNA for the CDR3 is TGTGCCACCAGTGCCGCCGGGGACACTGAAGCTTTCTTT.

This clonotype has more than one count but fewer than ten. J is TRBJ2-7 and V is TRBV18; the match to TRBD1 covers 8 bases. In germline, CDR1 is KGHSH, CDR2 LQKENI. This CDR3 region has 15 residues. V shed 3 bases, J shed 2 bases, and the junction held 6 bases outside the gene matches. CDR3 in amino acids: CASSPGTGTTYEQYF. CDR3 DNA sequence: TGTGCCAGCTCACCTGGGACAGGTACAACCTACGAGCAGTACTTC.

The count of this clonotype is one. This may be a read error, as it is one base from a much larger clone. Here the CDR3 DNA reads TGTGCCAGCAGTCCCGGAATAGATGAGACCAAGTACTTC. It translates to CASSPGIDETKYF. The chain employs TRBV6-1 and TRBJ2-5; no definite D call. CDR1 MNHNS and CDR2 SASEGT come from the germline V gene. The CDR3 sequence is 13 residues long.

This clonotype was counted many times. One end of the junction does not line up with germline, which may come from a read error. The V and J genes are TRBV5-1 and TRBJ2-1; D may be TRBD1 (5 bases). CDR1 and CDR2 from the germline V gene are SGHRS and YFSETQ. The CDR3 length is 15 residues. The CDR3 loop is CASSLGQSSYNEQFF. CDR3 bases: TGTGCCAGCAGCTTGGGGCAGAGCTCCTACAATGAGCAGTTCTTC. Combining the CDR3 with reference TRBV5-1 and TRBJ2-1 gives the whole variable domain KAGVTQTPRYLIKTRGQQVTLSCSPISGHRSVSWYQQTPGQGLQFLFEYFSETQRNKGNFPGRFSGRQFSNSRSEMNVSTLELGDSALYLCASSLGQSSYNEQFFGPGTRLTVL.

V usage is TRBV30 and J usage is TRBJ1-5; D unresolved. The CDR3 sequence is 14 residues long. The ends were cut back, 0 bases at V and 5 bases at J, with 11 bases in the middle. Looked up from germline, CDR1 is GTSNPN and CDR2 is SVGIG (reference sequence). CDR3 in amino acids: CAWSVLREDQPQHF. The CDR3, as DNA: TGTGCCTGGAGTGTTTTAAGGGAGGATCAGCCCCAGCATTTT.

This clonotype was observed many times. The rearrangement links TRBV18 to TRBJ1-5; D uncertain. Trimming removed 4 bases from V and 9 bases from J, with 13 bases in between. The CDR3 loop spans 13 amino acids. CDR1 KGHSH and CDR2 LQKENI come from the germline V gene. The CDR3 bases are TGTGCCAGCTCACGACCGAGCAATGGGCCCCAGCATTTT. Amino acid sequence: CASSRPSNGPQHF.

This clonotype was picked up many times. The chain employs TRBV20-1 and TRBJ1-1; D call uncertain. The CDR3 loop spans 11 amino acids. Per germline, CDR1 DFQATT and CDR2 SNEGSKA (reference sequence). V lost 2 bases and J 5 bases, leaving 6 bases between the germline ends. CDR3 nucleotide sequence: TGCAGTGCTAGACACGGGACTGAAGCTTTCTTT. Protein product: CSARHGTEAFF.

A few counts support this clonotype. V is TRBV7-8 and J is TRBJ2-6; the D gene could be TRBD1 or TRBD2 (6 bases each). The CDR3 is 16 amino acids. V was cut by 3 bases and J by 3 bases, with 12 bases left in between. CDR1 and CDR2 (germline): SGHVS, FQNEAQ. DNA of the CDR3: TGTGCCAGCAGCTTCGAGGGGGGAGTTGGGGCCAACGTCCTGACTTTC. This gives the protein CASSFEGGVGANVLTF. The full variable domain, with the rest looked up from reference TRBV7-8 and TRBJ2-6, is GAGVSQSPRYKVAKRGQDVALRCDPISGHVSLFWYQQALGQGPEFLTYFQNEAQLDKSGLPSDRFFAERPEGSVSTLKIQRTQQEDSAVYLCASSFEGGVGANVLTFGAGSRLTVL.

There are a few counts of this clonotype. This chain links TRBV15 with TRBJ2-5; 10 nucleotides line up with TRBD2. CDR1 and CDR2 from the germline V gene are LNHNV and YYDKDF (reference sequence). CDR3 length: 15 residues. Germline trimming cut 3 bases from V and 4 bases from J; bases unmatched to any gene: 5. Written as DNA, the CDR3 is TGTGCCACCAGCAGTCTAGCGGGAGACCGAGAGACCCAGTACTTC. It codes for CATSSLAGDRETQYF.

This clonotype was observed many times. CDR3: CASSQSGGLNTEAFF. CDR3 DNA sequence: TGTGCCAGCAGCCAATCGGGGGGGCTCAACACTGAAGCTTTCTTT. The rearrangement uses TRBV16 and TRBJ1-1; D might be TRBD1 (6 bases). The V end lost 0 bases, the J end lost 2 bases, and 10 bases lay between the germline ends. This CDR3 comprises 15 residues. Per the germline V gene, CDR1 is KGHSY and CDR2 is FQNENV.

This clonotype has a count of ten or more. The chain carries TRBV20-1 and TRBJ2-1, with 7 bases aligning to TRBD2. The CDR3 loop spans 15 amino acids. Germline V lookup: CDR1 DFQATT, CDR2 SNEGSKA (reference sequence). The V gene end was trimmed by 0 bases and the J gene end by 4 bases; junction bases not matched to a gene: 6. The CDR3 region is CSARERELLYNEQFF. For the CDR3, the DNA is TGCAGTGCTAGAGAGCGGGAGCTCCTTTACAATGAGCAGTTCTTC.

This clonotype was found many times. V and J are TRBV20-1 and TRBJ2-7; D is unresolved. The CDR3 contains 13 residues. Trimming left V 0 bases short and J 1 base short, with 7 bases between. Germline CDR1 and CDR2: DFQATT and SNEGSKA (reference sequence). The CDR3 coding sequence is TGCAGTGCTAGAGATCTAGGTTCCTACGAGCAGTACTTC. Amino acid sequence: CSARDLGSYEQYF.

This rearrangement joins TRBV9 to TRBJ2-2; no clear D. There are 16 residues in the CDR3. V lost 3 bases and J lost 2, with 14 bases in between. The germline gives CDR1 SGDLS, CDR2 YYNGEE. Here the CDR3 reads CASSARGPLNTGELFF. CDR3 in DNA: TGTGCCAGCAGCGCGAGAGGCCCACTAAACACCGGGGAGCTGTTTTTT.

This clonotype appeared many times. CDR3 DNA sequence: TGTGCCATCAGTGAGACAGACGTCGAGTATAATTCACCCCTCCACTTT. This translates into CAISETDVEYNSPLHF. The chain carries TRBV10-3 and TRBJ1-6; no definite D call. The germline V gene has CDR1 ENHRY and CDR2 SYGVKD. V was cut by 2 bases and J by 4 bases, with 12 bases left in between. This CDR3 is built from 16 residues.

The chain has TRBV7-8 and TRBJ2-7; D is perhaps TRBD2 (5 bases). The length of the CDR3 is 15 residues. Germline CDR1 SGHVS, CDR2 FQNEAQ. V was shortened by 5 bases and J by 5 bases, with 19 bases between the two germline ends. The CDR3 is CASSPMSGQLDEQYF. CDR3 bases: TGTGCCAGCAGCCCCATGAGCGGCCAGTTGGACGAGCAGTACTTC.

Worth noting for this clonotype: This may be a read error, as it is one base from a much larger clone. This chain joins TRBV12-3 or TRBV12-4 and TRBJ2-1; 10 bases fit TRBD2. The CDR3 spans 16 residues. CDR3 nucleotides: TGTGTCAGCAGTTTACCGGGACTAGCGTACTACAATGAGCAGTTCTTC. Protein: CVSSLPGLAYYNEQFF.

This clonotype was seen many times. The CDR3 reads CASSQGDREGTGELFF. The CDR3 coding sequence is TGCGCCAGCAGCCAAGGGGACAGGGAAGGGACCGGGGAGCTGTTTTTT. The chain employs TRBV4-3 and TRBJ2-2; 9 bases map to TRBD1. Unmatched junction bases numbered 5, after V lost 1 base and J lost 5 bases. CDR1 is LGHNA and CDR2 is YSLEER in the germline V gene. The CDR3 contains 16 residues.

V gene TRBV7-9 combines with J gene TRBJ1-5; no clear D gene. Germline CDR1 reads SEHNR; CDR2 reads FQNEAQ (reference sequence). This CDR3 comprises 15 residues. V lost 4 bases and J lost 7, with 17 bases in between. In nucleotides, the CDR3 is TGTGCCAGCAGCTCACCAGACGTGGAGGACCAGCCCCAGCATTTT. This sequence encodes CASSSPDVEDQPQHF.

As regards this clonotype: This sequence may be a read error, since a much larger clone differs from it by one base. V is TRBV12-3 or TRBV12-4 and J is TRBJ2-5; weak D call: TRBD1 (5 bases). Trimming took 1 base from V and 7 from J, leaving 10 bases between them. The CDR3 runs 13 residues. CDR3 region: CASSLGGTRTQYF. The CDR3 DNA is TGTGCCAGCAGTTTAGGGGGCACGCGGACCCAGTACTTC.

This clonotype was counted ten times or more. The V gene is TRBV12-5, the J gene TRBJ2-1, with 8 bases lining up with TRBD2. This CDR3 region has 15 residues. V lost 7 bases and J lost 7; bases outside the gene matches: 12. The germline CDR1 and CDR2 sequences are LGHNT and FRNRAP. The CDR3 coding sequence is TGTGCTAGTGCCCGAGCGGGGGCGGGAACTAATGAGCAGTTCTTC. It yields the protein CASARAGAGTNEQFF.

This clonotype was picked up a small number of times. The rearrangement joins TRBV20-1 to TRBJ2-1; D is ambiguous. The CDR3 totals 14 residues. Germline values: CDR1 DFQATT, CDR2 SNEGSKA (reference sequence). V was pared by 6 bases and J by 6 bases, with 18 bases between. CDR3 sequence reads: CSASGSLTVNEQFF. The DNA for the CDR3 is TGCAGTGCCTCCGGGTCCTTAACCGTCAATGAGCAGTTCTTC.

This clonotype has ten or more counts. CDR3 loop: CASSQDPGQGPYEQYF. The CDR3 DNA reads as TGCGCCAGCAGCCAAGATCCGGGACAGGGGCCCTACGAGCAGTACTTC. The V gene is TRBV4-3, the J gene TRBJ2-7; 10 bases map to TRBD1. The CDR3 consists of 16 residues. V shed 0 bases, J shed 2 bases, and the junction held 4 bases outside the gene matches. From germline, CDR1 is LGHNA and CDR2 YSLEER.

This clonotype was found many times. V is TRBV7-6 and J is TRBJ2-5, with D possibly being TRBD1 or TRBD2 (5 bases each). With 1 base removed from V and 4 bases from J, the gap between germline ends came to 13 bases. In germline, CDR1 is SGHVS, CDR2 FNYEAQ. This CDR3 spans 15 amino acids. CDR3 amino acids: CASSLVGESLETQYF. CDR3 in DNA: TGTGCCAGCAGCTTAGTAGGGGAGTCCCTAGAGACCCAGTACTTC.

In this sample, this clonotype is large. V is TRBV4-1 and J is TRBJ2-1; 9 bases fit TRBD2. The V gene end was trimmed by 4 bases and the J gene end by 6 bases; junction bases not matched to a gene: 13. The CDR3 runs 17 residues. From germline, CDR1 is MGHRA and CDR2 YSYEKL. The CDR3 sequence: CASSRKTSGQLTNEQFF. As DNA, the CDR3 is TGCGCCAGCAGCCGGAAGACTAGCGGTCAGCTAACCAATGAGCAGTTCTTC.

There are a few counts of this clonotype. The chain has TRBV5-4 and TRBJ1-5; D remains ambiguous. The germline gives CDR1 SGHNT, CDR2 YYREEE (reference sequence). CDR3 size: 13 residues. The V end was cut by 0 bases, the J end by 9 bases, with 10 bases between. The DNA for the CDR3 is TGTGCCAGCAGCTTGGTACCGATGGGGCCCCAGCATTTT. It specifies CASSLVPMGPQHF. The whole variable domain, filled in from reference TRBV5-4 and TRBJ1-5, reads ETGVTQSPTHLIKTRGQQVTLRCSSQSGHNTVSWYQQALGQGPQFIFQYYREEENGRGNFPPRFSGLQFPNYSSELNVNALELDDSALYLCASSLVPMGPQHFGDGTRLSIL.

The CDR3 sequence: CASSLDQSSRFYEQYF. CDR3 DNA: TGTGCCAGCAGCTTAGATCAATCTAGCCGATTCTACGAGCAGTACTTC. This chain connects TRBV11-2 to TRBJ2-7; possibly TRBD2 for D (5 bases). Looked up from germline, CDR1 is SGHAT and CDR2 is FQNNGV. This CDR3 has 16 amino acids. Trimming stripped 0 bases from V and 3 bases from J, with 15 bases between.

A few counts support this clonotype. This chain joins TRBV14 and TRBJ2-1; D perhaps matches TRBD1 (7 bases). Trimming pared 6 bases from V and 1 base from J, leaving 13 bases between. The CDR3 consists of 15 residues. Per germline, CDR1 SGHDN and CDR2 FVKESK. The CDR3 loop reads CASSPEGASYNEQFF. The CDR3 nucleotides are TGTGCCAGCAGTCCGGAGGGGGCTTCCTACAATGAGCAGTTCTTC.